The 22 T cell receptor beta chains below were found in one sample sequenced in a study of control samples from healthy donors and cancer patients. Measured with immunoSEQ multiplex PCR; TCRdb has only the in-frame clones, and not every one. The sample holds over 100,000 clones, 80% to 95% seen once. Sample: blood. The receptors here all came from a man between 18 and 29 years old in good health.

This clone was counted between two and nine times. The chain joins TRBV29-1 to TRBJ2-7; 7 nucleotides match TRBD1. The CDR3 extends over 15 amino acids. Germline CDR1 SQVTM, CDR2 ANQGSEA. J was trimmed by 0 bases and V by 0 bases; bases with no gene match: 5. The CDR3 coding sequence is TGCAGCGTTGAAGATCAGTCAGGGGGCTCCTACGAGCAGTACTTC. This sequence encodes CSVEDQSGGSYEQYF.

The DNA for the CDR3 is TGTGCCAGCAGTGGATTGGGCCACTACGAGCAGTACTTC. As protein: CASSGLGHYEQYF. The rearrangement links TRBV2 to TRBJ2-7; D unclear. The CDR3 is 13 residues long. Germline V gene lookup returns CDR1 SNHLY and CDR2 FYNNEI. V shed 4 bases and J shed 3 bases, with 10 bases lying between them. The full variable domain, rest sourced from reference TRBV2 and TRBJ2-7, is EPEVTQTPSHQVTQMGQEVILRCVPISNHLYFYWYRQILGQKVEFLVSFYNNEISEKSEIFDDQFSVERPDGSNFTLKIRSTKLEDSAMYFCASSGLGHYEQYFGPGTRLTVT.

The chain employs TRBV29-1 and TRBJ2-5; D is perhaps TRBD2 (5 bases). The germline gives CDR1 SQVTM, CDR2 ANQGSEA. CDR3 length: 13 residues. V was shortened by 6 bases and J by 1 base, with 12 bases between the two germline ends. CDR3 protein: CSVASRGQETQYF. The CDR3 DNA reads TGCAGCGTAGCCTCCCGGGGCCAAGAGACCCAGTACTTC.

Here the CDR3 DNA reads TGTGCCAGCAGAGGGGGGGGCAAGGTCCTCCACTTT. Translated: CASRGGGKVLHF. The rearrangement links TRBV3-1 (or the pseudogene TRBV3-2) to TRBJ1-6; D might be TRBD1 (6 bases). This CDR3 has 12 amino acids. Germline V gene data show CDR1 as LGHDT and CDR2 as YNNKEL (reference sequence). The V and J ends lost 6 bases and 15 bases respectively, with 15 bases between them.

The chain uses TRBV10-3 and TRBJ2-7, with unresolved D. CDR3 length: 12 residues. V was cut by 3 bases and J by 3 bases, with 6 bases left in between. Germline-derived CDR1 and CDR2 are ENHRY and SYGVKD. The DNA of the CDR3 is TGTGCCATCAGTGATAGCAGCTACGAGCAGTACTTC. This encodes CAISDSSYEQYF.

This clone was observed a single time. This chain connects TRBV10-2 to TRBJ1-5; D is uncertain. Germline V CDR1 and CDR2: WSHSY, SAAADI. Deletions cut 3 bases from V and 2 bases from J, with 14 bases between. The CDR3 is made up of 16 amino acids. The CDR3 loop is CASSEPPGLGNQPQHF. The CDR3 nucleotides are TGCGCCAGCAGTGAACCCCCTGGACTGGGCAATCAGCCCCAGCATTTT.

The V call is TRBV5-4, the J call TRBJ2-3; the match to TRBD1 covers 8 bases. With V trimmed by 3 bases and J by 0 bases, 9 bases remained unmatched. The germline V gene encodes CDR1 SGHNT and CDR2 YYREEE (reference sequence). CDR3 length: 17 residues. The CDR3 region is CASSWRTGQTSTDTQYF. CDR3 coding DNA: TGTGCCAGCAGCTGGAGGACAGGGCAGACTAGCACAGATACGCAGTATTTT.

The chain couples TRBV2 to TRBJ2-1, with TRBD2 matching 11 bases. Germline loops: CDR1 SNHLY, CDR2 FYNNEI. The CDR3 sequence is 15 residues long. The trim removed 5 bases at V and 3 bases at J, leaving 3 bases unmatched. CDR3 region: CASSRLAGGYNEQFF. The CDR3 coding sequence is TGTGCCAGCAGTCGGCTAGCGGGGGGCTACAATGAGCAGTTCTTC.

The chain joins TRBV11-2 to TRBJ2-3; no firm D call. Per germline, CDR1 SGHAT and CDR2 FQNNGV. Trimming left V 5 bases short and J 6 bases short, with 12 bases between. The CDR3 totals 13 residues. Here the CDR3 DNA reads TGTGCCAGCAGCCCATTTGGTGGGGATACGCAGTATTTT. This translates into CASSPFGGDTQYF.

Remarks on this clone: The same CDR3 also results from other DNA sequences found in this sample. The rearrangement joins TRBV6-1 to TRBJ1-5; D unclear. Trimming took off 0 bases at V and 6 bases at J, with 3 bases between the two ends. The germline V gene encodes CDR1 MNHNS and CDR2 SASEGT. CDR3 size: 12 residues. Here the CDR3 reads CASSEAGQPQHF. CDR3 sequence (DNA): TGTGCCAGCAGTGAAGCCGGTCAGCCCCAGCATTTT.

As for this clone: This CDR3 is also generated by other DNA sequences in the sample. The chain links TRBV5-1 to TRBJ2-2; TRBD2 might be the D (7 bases). Germline loops: CDR1 SGHRS, CDR2 YFSETQ. The CDR3 runs 17 residues. V lost 4 bases, J lost 3 bases, and 19 bases lay in between. The CDR3 loop is CASSEGPGAGDTGELFF. As DNA, the CDR3 is TGCGCCAGCAGCGAGGGCCCGGGGGCGGGGGACACCGGGGAGCTGTTTTTT.

This CDR3 reads CASTVSGNYGYTF. CDR3 in DNA: TGTGCCAGCACAGTGTCGGGGAACTATGGCTACACCTTC. The chain joins TRBV13 to TRBJ1-2, with D hard to call. Germline CDR1 and CDR2: PRHDT and FYEKMQ (reference sequence). The CDR3 covers 13 residues. V gave up 7 bases and J gave up 2 bases, with 11 bases separating them.

This clone came up once. The chain has TRBV27 and TRBJ2-3; 9 nucleotides agree with TRBD2. Germline V gene lookup returns CDR1 MNHEY and CDR2 SMNVEV (reference sequence). This CDR3 comprises 16 residues. After removal of 0 bases from V and 1 base from J, the junction contained 2 bases not matched to a gene. Here the CDR3 reads CASSLSTSGRTDTQYF. In DNA form, the CDR3 reads TGTGCCAGCAGTTTATCGACTAGCGGCCGCACAGATACGCAGTATTTT.

The chain combines TRBV7-9 with TRBJ2-3, with D uncertain. The CDR3 is 18 residues long. V lost 5 bases and J lost 1, with 22 bases in between. Germline V lookup: CDR1 SEHNR, CDR2 FQNEAQ (reference sequence). DNA of the CDR3: TGTGCCAGCAGCCGGACGTTTCTCCCTAGGTCTGGCACAGATACGCAGTATTTT. Its protein is CASSRTFLPRSGTDTQYF.

CDR3 residues: CASSWASGGTYEQYF. DNA for the CDR3: TGTGCCAGTAGTTGGGCTAGCGGTGGAACCTACGAGCAGTACTTC. This chain connects TRBV19 to TRBJ2-7; 7 nucleotides line up with TRBD2. With 5 bases clipped from V and 2 bases from J, the junction kept 9 bases outside the gene matches. Germline loops: CDR1 LNHDA, CDR2 SQIVND (reference sequence). The CDR3 sequence is 15 residues long.

V and J are TRBV5-4 and TRBJ1-1, with D unresolved. CDR1 and CDR2 (germline): SGHNT, YYREEE (reference sequence). The length of the CDR3 is 13 residues. Trimming removed 1 base from V and 8 bases from J, with 12 bases in between. CDR3 sequence reads: CASSLMTRTEAFF. CDR3 nucleotide sequence: TGTGCCAGCAGCTTGATGACACGCACCGAAGCTTTCTTT.

This clone was counted between two and nine times. The chain has TRBV5-5 and TRBJ2-7; no definite D call. This CDR3 contains 11 residues. V lost 4 bases, J lost 0 bases, and 2 bases lay in between. Germline lookup yields CDR1 SGHKS and CDR2 YYEKEE (reference sequence). The CDR3 nucleotides are TGTGCCAGCAGCCCCTCCTACGAGCAGTACTTC. Translation: CASSPSYEQYF.

The chain carries TRBV5-1 and TRBJ2-7; D is undetermined. Between the trimmed V and J ends, which lost 1 base and 0 bases, there was a span of 5 bases. Per germline, CDR1 SGHRS and CDR2 YFSETQ. The CDR3 covers 13 residues. CDR3 amino acids: CASSLSPSYEQYF. In DNA, the CDR3 is TGCGCCAGCAGCTTGAGCCCCTCCTACGAGCAGTACTTC.

The gene calls are TRBV5-1 and TRBJ1-1, with 8 bases lining up with TRBD1. With V trimmed by 4 bases and J by 7 bases, 6 bases remained unmatched. CDR1 is SGHRS and CDR2 is YFSETQ in the germline V gene. The CDR3 runs 13 residues. DNA for the CDR3: TGCGCCAGCAGCGAGGACAGGGCGGGTGAAGCTTTCTTT. Translating it yields CASSEDRAGEAFF.

V gene TRBV30 combines with J gene TRBJ1-1; tentatively, D is TRBD1 (6 bases). The germline V gene encodes CDR1 GTSNPN and CDR2 SVGIG (reference sequence). V lost 3 bases, J lost 2 bases, and 13 bases lay in between. The CDR3 sequence is 14 residues long. DNA of the CDR3: TGTGCCTGGAGACAGGGACGGGCAAACACTGAAGCTTTCTTT. Protein product: CAWRQGRANTEAFF.

CDR3 nucleotides: TGCGCCAGCAGCTTGGATCTCAGGGATAATGGTTCACCCCTCCACTTT. It is translated as CASSLDLRDNGSPLHF. The chain is built from TRBV5-1 and TRBJ1-6; a weak D match, TRBD1 (5 bases). Trimming stripped 0 bases from V and 9 bases from J, with 16 bases between. The CDR3 length is 16 residues. Germline CDR1 and CDR2: SGHRS and YFSETQ.

The gene calls are TRBV6-1 and TRBJ1-6; a possible D gene is TRBD1 (5 bases). The CDR3 is made up of 14 amino acids. V was clipped by 2 bases and J by 8 bases, with 10 bases between them. Germline CDR1 and CDR2: MNHNS and SASEGT. The CDR3 DNA is TGTGCCAGCAGTGAATCAGGGTCACATTCACCCCTCCACTTT. Amino acid sequence: CASSESGSHSPLHF.